The rows below give T cell receptor beta chains drawn from one sample of a study of CD8+ T cells in alopecia areata. Method: immunoSEQ multiplex PCR; TCRdb's copy keeps in-frame clones and lacks some. The repertoire holds 110,000 or so clones, 45% to 60% seen once, with over 20% in the top ten. The sample taken for sequencing was NKG2D-low CD8+ T cells sorted from blood. These receptors were collected from a human donor with alopecia areata. Both conserved end residues are part of each CDR3. A D gene is named only where the DNA matches it firmly. The listing skips clone size in some rows; elsewhere it reads once, few, many or a size class.

d_gene: NA
j_gene: TRBJ2-1
v_gene: TRBV11-2
abundance: NA
CDR3nt: TGTGCCAGCAGCTTAATAGTCAATGAGCAGTTCTTC
CDR3aa: CASSLIVNEQFF

d_gene: NA
j_gene: TRBJ1-1
v_gene: TRBV19
abundance: NA
CDR3nt: TGTGCCAGTAGTATCCCCGGGGACGGAGTTGGGACTGAAGCTTTCTTT
CDR3aa: CASSIPGDGVGTEAFF

d_gene: NA
j_gene: TRBJ2-5
v_gene: TRBV6-5
abundance: few
CDR3nt: TGTGCCAGCAGGGGGAATGACGGCCAAGAGACCCAGTACTTC
CDR3aa: CASRGNDGQETQYF

d_gene: NA
j_gene: TRBJ2-1
v_gene: TRBV11-2
abundance: NA
CDR3nt: TGTGCCAGCAGCTTAGTCCTAGCCTATGAGCAGTTCTTC
CDR3aa: CASSLVLAYEQFF

d_gene: NA
j_gene: TRBJ1-2
v_gene: TRBV7-6
abundance: NA
CDR3nt: TGTGCCAGCAGCTTAGTGTCGGCTCTCCCTGAGGGCTACACCTTC
CDR3aa: CASSLVSALPEGYTF

d_gene: TRBD1
j_gene: TRBJ2-1
v_gene: TRBV27
abundance: NA
CDR3nt: TGTGCCAGCAGTCCCAAGGGGGCGTCTGACAATGAGCAGTTCTTC
CDR3aa: CASSPKGASDNEQFF

d_gene: TRBD1
j_gene: TRBJ2-5
v_gene: TRBV28
abundance: NA
CDR3nt: TGTGCCAGCAGCCAGGGACAGGAACTCCCACTGGACCAGTACTTC
CDR3aa: CASSQGQELPLDQYF

d_gene: NA
j_gene: TRBJ1-3
v_gene: TRBV9
abundance: NA
CDR3nt: TGTGCCAGCGGCGTAGGGGTTTTTGGAAACACCATATATTTT
CDR3aa: CASGVGVFGNTIYF

d_gene: NA
j_gene: TRBJ2-5
v_gene: TRBV6-6
abundance: few
CDR3nt: TGTGCCAGCAGTTACCCACAGGTCGCAGAGATGGTGACCCAGTACTTC
CDR3aa: CASSYPQVAEMVTQYF

d_gene: NA
j_gene: TRBJ2-7
v_gene: TRBV30
abundance: NA
CDR3nt: TGTGCCTGGAGCGACCCGACGGACTTGTACTACGAGCAGTACTTC
CDR3aa: CAWSDPTDLYYEQYF

d_gene: NA
j_gene: TRBJ2-1
v_gene: TRBV28
abundance: few
CDR3nt: TGTGCCAGCAGTGCGACCCCGAGCTCCTACAATGAGCAGTTCTTC
CDR3aa: CASSATPSSYNEQFF

d_gene: TRBD2
j_gene: TRBJ2-7
v_gene: TRBV28
abundance: NA
CDR3nt: TGTGCCAGCAGTTTATGGCGCGGGAGTTCCTACGAGCAGTACTTC
CDR3aa: CASSLWRGSSYEQYF

d_gene: NA
j_gene: TRBJ1-1
v_gene: TRBV5-1
abundance: NA
CDR3nt: TGCGCCAGCAGCTGGGGCCAGGGGCCGAACACTGAAGCTTTCTTT
CDR3aa: CASSWGQGPNTEAFF

d_gene: TRBD1
j_gene: TRBJ2-1
v_gene: TRBV4-1
abundance: NA
CDR3nt: TGCGCCAGCACCGGCGGGACAGGGAATTTCTATGAGCAGTTCTTC
CDR3aa: CASTGGTGNFYEQFF

d_gene: TRBD2
j_gene: TRBJ2-1
v_gene: TRBV19
abundance: NA
CDR3nt: TGTGCCAGCATAGCGGGCGGCCATTACAATGAGCAGTTCTTC
CDR3aa: CASIAGGHYNEQFF

d_gene: NA
j_gene: TRBJ2-1
v_gene: TRBV27
abundance: NA
CDR3nt: TGTGCCAGCAGCCATGCTAGAGACAATGAGCAGTTCTTC
CDR3aa: CASSHARDNEQFF

d_gene: TRBD2
j_gene: TRBJ2-5
v_gene: TRBV2
abundance: NA
CDR3nt: TGTGCCAGCGGACTAGCGGTGATTGATGGAGAGACCCAGTACTTC
CDR3aa: CASGLAVIDGETQYF

d_gene: NA
j_gene: TRBJ2-7
v_gene: TRBV28
abundance: few
CDR3nt: TGTGCCAGCAGTTTAGGGCGAGGGTATCAGTACTTC
CDR3aa: CASSLGRGYQYF

d_gene: TRBD1
j_gene: TRBJ2-7
v_gene: TRBV2
abundance: NA
CDR3nt: TGTGCCAGTGCCGGGGACAGGGGCTACGAGCAGTACTTC
CDR3aa: CASAGDRGYEQYF

d_gene: NA
j_gene: TRBJ2-7
v_gene: TRBV2
abundance: NA
CDR3nt: TGTGCCAGCAGTGACGGGAACGGGAAAGGCGTCTACGAGCAGTACTTC
CDR3aa: CASSDGNGKGVYEQYF

d_gene: TRBD2
j_gene: TRBJ2-7
v_gene: TRBV4-1
abundance: NA
CDR3nt: TGCGCCAGCAGCCAAGAGTTCCGACTAGCGGGGTACGAGCAGTACTTC
CDR3aa: CASSQEFRLAGYEQYF

d_gene: TRBD1
j_gene: TRBJ2-3
v_gene: TRBV10-3
abundance: NA
CDR3nt: TGTGCCATCAGTGGGGGACAGACGTCCACAGATACGCAGTATTTT
CDR3aa: CAISGGQTSTDTQYF

d_gene: TRBD2
j_gene: TRBJ2-1
v_gene: TRBV5-1
abundance: few
CDR3nt: TGCGCCAGCAATCCTCGCGGGAGCTCCTACAATGAGCAGTTCTTC
CDR3aa: CASNPRGSSYNEQFF

d_gene: NA
j_gene: TRBJ2-1
v_gene: TRBV27
abundance: once
CDR3nt: TGTGCCAGCAGTGACGGGACATACTACAATGAGCAGTTCTTC
CDR3aa: CASSDGTYYNEQFF

d_gene: NA
j_gene: TRBJ1-1
v_gene: TRBV5-1
abundance: NA
CDR3nt: TGCGCCAGCAGCTTGGAGGCAGGGATTTTGGGGGGAAGCACTGAAGCTTTCTTT
CDR3aa: CASSLEAGILGGSTEAFF

d_gene: TRBD2
j_gene: TRBJ2-1
v_gene: TRBV5-6
abundance: NA
CDR3nt: TGTGCCAGCAGCTTGACCGGGACTAGCGGGACTAATGAGCAGTTCTTC
CDR3aa: CASSLTGTSGTNEQFF

d_gene: NA
j_gene: TRBJ2-3
v_gene: TRBV28
abundance: once
CDR3nt: TGTGCCAGCAGTCGGAACACAGATACGCAGTATTTT
CDR3aa: CASSRNTDTQYF

d_gene: NA
j_gene: TRBJ2-1
v_gene: TRBV7-9
abundance: NA
CDR3nt: TGTGCCAGCAGCACGTCTAGCAAGCAGTTCTTC
CDR3aa: CASSTSSKQFF

d_gene: NA
j_gene: TRBJ2-1
v_gene: TRBV7-9
abundance: NA
CDR3nt: TGTGCCAGCAGCTTCCCCGGTGGTGAGCAGTTCTTC
CDR3aa: CASSFPGGEQFF

d_gene: NA
j_gene: TRBJ2-3
v_gene: TRBV2
abundance: NA
CDR3nt: TGTGCCAGCAGTGAAGGGGCAGATACGCAGTATTTT
CDR3aa: CASSEGADTQYF

d_gene: TRBD2
j_gene: TRBJ2-1
v_gene: TRBV27
abundance: once
CDR3nt: TGTGCCAGCAGTTTATTCCTAGCGGGAGGGCCCCCCTCCTACAATGAGCAGTTCTTC
CDR3aa: CASSLFLAGGPPSYNEQFF

d_gene: NA
j_gene: TRBJ1-5
v_gene: TRBV7-6
abundance: NA
CDR3nt: TGTGCCAGCAGCCCTTTGCCCGGGACCGGGCCCAATCAGCCCCAGCATTTT
CDR3aa: CASSPLPGTGPNQPQHF

d_gene: NA
j_gene: TRBJ2-5
v_gene: TRBV4-1
abundance: NA
CDR3nt: TGCGCCAGCAGCCAAGAATGGCTAGCGATGGAGACCCAGTACTTC
CDR3aa: CASSQEWLAMETQYF

d_gene: NA
j_gene: TRBJ2-7
v_gene: TRBV7-9
abundance: NA
CDR3nt: TGTGCCAGCAGCGAACCGGGGATCTCCTACGAGCAGTACTTC
CDR3aa: CASSEPGISYEQYF

d_gene: NA
j_gene: TRBJ2-7
v_gene: TRBV27
abundance: NA
CDR3nt: TGTGCCAGCAGTTTAAGACGGAGTACCTACGAGCAGTACTTC
CDR3aa: CASSLRRSTYEQYF

d_gene: NA
j_gene: TRBJ2-5
v_gene: TRBV7-9
abundance: NA
CDR3nt: TGTGCCAGCAGCTTAAGGGACAACCAAGAGACCCAGTACTTC
CDR3aa: CASSLRDNQETQYF

d_gene: NA
j_gene: TRBJ1-5
v_gene: TRBV5-6
abundance: few
CDR3nt: TGTGCCAGCAGCTCCGGTTCTATGTCCGGGGAGCCCCAGCATTTT
CDR3aa: CASSSGSMSGEPQHF

d_gene: TRBD2
j_gene: TRBJ2-3
v_gene: TRBV2
abundance: NA
CDR3nt: TGTGCCACCCCGGGAGCGGGGCGCACAGATACGCAGTATTTT
CDR3aa: CATPGAGRTDTQYF

d_gene: NA
j_gene: TRBJ2-1
v_gene: TRBV29-1
abundance: few
CDR3nt: TGCAGCGTTGAAGAGAGTCGCGAGAGCTCCTACAATGAGCAGTTCTTC
CDR3aa: CSVEESRESSYNEQFF

d_gene: NA
j_gene: TRBJ2-3
v_gene: TRBV28
abundance: NA
CDR3nt: TGTGCCAGCAGTTTTCCTGCCGAGACAGACACAGATACGCAGTATTTT
CDR3aa: CASSFPAETDTDTQYF

d_gene: NA
j_gene: TRBJ2-5
v_gene: TRBV6-5
abundance: NA
CDR3nt: TGTGCCAGCAGTTCTTGGGGTGGGGAGACCCAGTACTTC
CDR3aa: CASSSWGGETQYF

d_gene: NA
j_gene: TRBJ2-1
v_gene: TRBV5-1
abundance: NA
CDR3nt: TGCGCCAGCAGCTCTAGCGCAAGTGAGCAGTTCTTC
CDR3aa: CASSSSASEQFF

d_gene: NA
j_gene: TRBJ2-2
v_gene: TRBV6-5
abundance: few
CDR3nt: TGTGCCAGCAGTTACTCGATTGTGACTGGGGAGCTGTTTTTT
CDR3aa: CASSYSIVTGELFF

d_gene: NA
j_gene: TRBJ2-5
v_gene: TRBV27
abundance: NA
CDR3nt: TGTGCCAGCAGTCCCCTTGGTCCGCAACAAGAGACCCAGTACTTC
CDR3aa: CASSPLGPQQETQYF

d_gene: NA
j_gene: TRBJ1-2
v_gene: TRBV10-2
abundance: NA
CDR3nt: TGCGCCAGCAGTGAGAAAGGCAGTCTTAACTATGGCTACACCTTC
CDR3aa: CASSEKGSLNYGYTF